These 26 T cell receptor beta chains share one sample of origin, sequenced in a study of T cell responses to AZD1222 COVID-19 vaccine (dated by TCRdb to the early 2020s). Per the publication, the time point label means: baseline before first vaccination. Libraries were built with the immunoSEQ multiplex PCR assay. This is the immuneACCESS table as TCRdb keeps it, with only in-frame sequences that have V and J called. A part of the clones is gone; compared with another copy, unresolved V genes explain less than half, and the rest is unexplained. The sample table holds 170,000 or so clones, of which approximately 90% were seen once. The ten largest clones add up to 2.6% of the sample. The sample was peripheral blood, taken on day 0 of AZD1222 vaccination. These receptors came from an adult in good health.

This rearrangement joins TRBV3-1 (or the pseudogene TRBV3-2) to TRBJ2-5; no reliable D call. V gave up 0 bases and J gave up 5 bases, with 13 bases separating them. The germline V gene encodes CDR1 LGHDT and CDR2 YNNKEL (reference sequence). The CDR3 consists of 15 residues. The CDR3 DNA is TGTGCCAGCAGCCAAGATTTGGAACCCGGGGAGACCCAGTACTTC. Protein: CASSQDLEPGETQYF.

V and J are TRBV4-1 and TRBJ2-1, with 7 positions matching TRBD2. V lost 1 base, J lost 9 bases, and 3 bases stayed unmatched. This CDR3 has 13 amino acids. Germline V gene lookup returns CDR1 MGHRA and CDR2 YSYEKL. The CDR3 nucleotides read TGCGCCAGCAGCCAAGGCGGGAGACCTGAGCAGTTCTTC. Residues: CASSQGGRPEQFF.

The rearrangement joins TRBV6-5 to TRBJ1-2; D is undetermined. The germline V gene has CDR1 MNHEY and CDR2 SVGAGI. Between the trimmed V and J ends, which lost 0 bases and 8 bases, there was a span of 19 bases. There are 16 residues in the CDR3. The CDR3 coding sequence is TGTGCCAGCAGTTACTCACATAGGCGCGTCGGAGGCGGCTACACCTTC. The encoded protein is CASSYSHRRVGGGYTF.

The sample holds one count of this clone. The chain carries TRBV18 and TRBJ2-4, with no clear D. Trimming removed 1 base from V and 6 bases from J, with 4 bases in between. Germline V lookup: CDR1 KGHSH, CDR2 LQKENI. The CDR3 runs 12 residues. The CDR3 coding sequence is TGTGCCAGCTCACCACTGACAAACATTCAGTACTTC. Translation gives CASSPLTNIQYF.

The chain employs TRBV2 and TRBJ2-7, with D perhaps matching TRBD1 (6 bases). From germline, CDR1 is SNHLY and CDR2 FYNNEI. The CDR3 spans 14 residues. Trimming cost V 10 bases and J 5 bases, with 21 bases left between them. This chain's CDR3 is CATRKDSARDEQYF. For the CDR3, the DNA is TGTGCCACCAGGAAGGACAGTGCCCGTGACGAGCAGTACTTC.

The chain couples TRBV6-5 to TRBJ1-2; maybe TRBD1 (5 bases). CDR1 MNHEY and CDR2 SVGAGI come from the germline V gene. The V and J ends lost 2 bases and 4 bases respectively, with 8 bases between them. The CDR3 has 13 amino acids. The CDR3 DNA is TGTGCCAGCAGTTACGAGGGGTTCTATGGCTACACCTTC. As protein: CASSYEGFYGYTF.

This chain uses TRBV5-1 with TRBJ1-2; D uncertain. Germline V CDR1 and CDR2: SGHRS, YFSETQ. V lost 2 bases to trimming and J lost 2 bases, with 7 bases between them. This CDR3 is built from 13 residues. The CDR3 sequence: CASSLAVNYGYTF. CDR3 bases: TGCGCCAGCAGCTTAGCGGTAAACTATGGCTACACCTTC. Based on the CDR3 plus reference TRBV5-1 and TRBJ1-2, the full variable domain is KAGVTQTPRYLIKTRGQQVTLSCSPISGHRSVSWYQQTPGQGLQFLFEYFSETQRNKGNFPGRFSGRQFSNSRSEMNVSTLELGDSALYLCASSLAVNYGYTFGSGTRLTVV.

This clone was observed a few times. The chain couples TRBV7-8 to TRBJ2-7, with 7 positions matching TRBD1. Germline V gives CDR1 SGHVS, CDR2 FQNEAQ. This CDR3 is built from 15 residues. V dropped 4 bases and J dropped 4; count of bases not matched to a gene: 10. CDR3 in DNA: TGTGCCAGCAGCTCCAGACAGGGACCCTCTTACGAGCAGTACTTC. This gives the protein CASSSRQGPSYEQYF.

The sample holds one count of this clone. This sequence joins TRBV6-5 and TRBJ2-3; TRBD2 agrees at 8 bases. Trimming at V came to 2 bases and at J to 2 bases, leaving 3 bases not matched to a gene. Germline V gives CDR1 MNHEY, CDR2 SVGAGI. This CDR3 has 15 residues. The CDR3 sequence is CASSYLAGNTDTQYF. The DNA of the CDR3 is TGTGCCAGCAGTTACCTAGCGGGCAACACAGATACGCAGTATTTT.

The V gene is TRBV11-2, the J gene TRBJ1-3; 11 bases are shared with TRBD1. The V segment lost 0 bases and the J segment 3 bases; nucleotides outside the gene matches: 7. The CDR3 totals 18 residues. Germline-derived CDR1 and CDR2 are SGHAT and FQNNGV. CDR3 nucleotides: TGTGCCAGCAGCTTAGAACTCCGGGGGACAGGGGGTGGAAACACCATATATTTT. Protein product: CASSLELRGTGGGNTIYF.

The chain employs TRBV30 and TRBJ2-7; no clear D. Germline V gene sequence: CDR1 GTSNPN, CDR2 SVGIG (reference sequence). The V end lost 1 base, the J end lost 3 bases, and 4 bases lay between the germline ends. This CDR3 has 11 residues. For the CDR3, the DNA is TGTGCCTGGAGTGCAAACTACGAGCAGTACTTC. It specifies CAWSANYEQYF.

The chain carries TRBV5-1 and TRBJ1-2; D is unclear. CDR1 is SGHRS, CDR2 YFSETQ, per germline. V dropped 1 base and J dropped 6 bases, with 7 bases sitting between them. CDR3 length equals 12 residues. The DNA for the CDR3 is TGCGCCAGCAGCTTGAATACAGATGGCTACACCTTC. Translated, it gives CASSLNTDGYTF.

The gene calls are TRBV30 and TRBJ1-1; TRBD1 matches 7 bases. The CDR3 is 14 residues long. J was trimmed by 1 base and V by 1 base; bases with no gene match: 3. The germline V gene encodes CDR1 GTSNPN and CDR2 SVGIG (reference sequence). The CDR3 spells CAWSARGENTEAFF. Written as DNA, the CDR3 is TGTGCCTGGAGTGCCAGGGGGGAGAACACTGAAGCTTTCTTT.

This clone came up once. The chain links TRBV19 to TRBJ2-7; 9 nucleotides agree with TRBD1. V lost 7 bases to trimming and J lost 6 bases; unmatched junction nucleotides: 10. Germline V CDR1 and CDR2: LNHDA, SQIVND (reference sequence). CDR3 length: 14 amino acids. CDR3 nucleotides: TGTGCCAGTACACCGGGACAGGGTTTCGGCGAGCAGTACTTC. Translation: CASTPGQGFGEQYF.

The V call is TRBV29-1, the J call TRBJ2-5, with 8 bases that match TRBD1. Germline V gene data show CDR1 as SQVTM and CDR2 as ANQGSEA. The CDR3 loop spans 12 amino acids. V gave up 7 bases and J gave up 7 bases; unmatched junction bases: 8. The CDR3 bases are TGCAGCGCCGAACCACAGGGGGGGACCCAGTACTTC. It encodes CSAEPQGGTQYF.

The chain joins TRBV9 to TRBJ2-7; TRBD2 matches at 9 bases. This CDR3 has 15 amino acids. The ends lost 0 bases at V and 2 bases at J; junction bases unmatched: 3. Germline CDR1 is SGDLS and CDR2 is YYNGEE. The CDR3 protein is CASSVGLAAAYEQYF. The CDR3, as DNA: TGTGCCAGCAGCGTAGGACTAGCGGCCGCCTACGAGCAGTACTTC. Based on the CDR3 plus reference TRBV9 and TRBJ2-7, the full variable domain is DSGVTQTPKHLITATGQRVTLRCSPRSGDLSVYWYQQSLDQGLQFLIQYYNGEERAKGNILERFSAQQFPDLHSELNLSSLELGDSALYFCASSVGLAAAYEQYFGPGTRLTVT.

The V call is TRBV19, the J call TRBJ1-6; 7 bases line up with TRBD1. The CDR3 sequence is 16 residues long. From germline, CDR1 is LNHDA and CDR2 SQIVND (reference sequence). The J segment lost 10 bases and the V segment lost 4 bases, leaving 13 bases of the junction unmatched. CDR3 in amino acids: CASSTQGGHRSSPLHF. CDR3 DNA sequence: TGTGCCAGTAGTACCCAGGGGGGACACCGAAGCTCACCCCTCCACTTT.

DNA for the CDR3: TGTGCCAGCAAAACAGGGTTTGGAGCAGATACGCAGTATTTT. Protein: CASKTGFGADTQYF. This chain links TRBV6-5 with TRBJ2-3, with D possibly TRBD1 on 6 matching bases. This CDR3 has 14 residues. Trimming took off 7 bases at V and 4 bases at J, with 15 bases between the two ends. The V gene's germline CDR1 is MNHEY and CDR2 SVGAGI.

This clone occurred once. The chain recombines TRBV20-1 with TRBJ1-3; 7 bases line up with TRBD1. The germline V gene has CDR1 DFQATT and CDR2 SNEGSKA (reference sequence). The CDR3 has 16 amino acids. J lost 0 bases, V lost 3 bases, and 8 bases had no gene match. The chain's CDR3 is CSASRQGFSSGNTIYF. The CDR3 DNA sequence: TGCAGTGCTAGTAGACAGGGTTTTTCCTCTGGAAACACCATATATTTT.

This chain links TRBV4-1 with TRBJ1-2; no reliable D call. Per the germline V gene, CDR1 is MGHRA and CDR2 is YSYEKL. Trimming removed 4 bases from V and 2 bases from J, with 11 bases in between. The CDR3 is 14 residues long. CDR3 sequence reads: CASSPASVNYGYTF. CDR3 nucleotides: TGCGCCAGCAGCCCGGCATCGGTAAACTATGGCTACACCTTC.

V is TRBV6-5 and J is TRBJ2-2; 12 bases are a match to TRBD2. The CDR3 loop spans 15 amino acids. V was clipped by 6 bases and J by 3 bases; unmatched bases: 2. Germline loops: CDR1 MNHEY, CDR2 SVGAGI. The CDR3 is CASSSSGGDTGELFF. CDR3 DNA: TGTGCCAGCAGCTCTAGCGGGGGGGACACCGGGGAGCTGTTTTTT.

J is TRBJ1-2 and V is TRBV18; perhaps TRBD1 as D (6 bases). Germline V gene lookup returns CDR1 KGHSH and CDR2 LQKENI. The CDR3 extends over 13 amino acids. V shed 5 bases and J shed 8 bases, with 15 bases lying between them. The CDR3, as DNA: TGTGCCAGCTCAGGGACATCCGGCGGGGGCTACACCTTC. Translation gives CASSGTSGGGYTF.

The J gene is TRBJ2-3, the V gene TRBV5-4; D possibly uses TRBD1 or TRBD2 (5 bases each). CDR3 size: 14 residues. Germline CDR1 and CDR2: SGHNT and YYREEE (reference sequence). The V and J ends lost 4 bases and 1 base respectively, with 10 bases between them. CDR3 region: CASSLLGGTDTQYF. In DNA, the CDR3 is TGTGCCAGCAGCCTGCTGGGGGGCACAGATACGCAGTATTTT. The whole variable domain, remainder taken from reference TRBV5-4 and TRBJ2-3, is ETGVTQSPTHLIKTRGQQVTLRCSSQSGHNTVSWYQQALGQGPQFIFQYYREEENGRGNFPPRFSGLQFPNYSSELNVNALELDDSALYLCASSLLGGTDTQYFGPGTRLTVL.

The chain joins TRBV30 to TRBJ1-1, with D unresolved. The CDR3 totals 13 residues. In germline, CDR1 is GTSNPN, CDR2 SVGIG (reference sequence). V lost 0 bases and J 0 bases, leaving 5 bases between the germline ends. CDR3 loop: CAWSVQLNTEAFF. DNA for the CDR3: TGTGCCTGGAGTGTACAGCTGAACACTGAAGCTTTCTTT.

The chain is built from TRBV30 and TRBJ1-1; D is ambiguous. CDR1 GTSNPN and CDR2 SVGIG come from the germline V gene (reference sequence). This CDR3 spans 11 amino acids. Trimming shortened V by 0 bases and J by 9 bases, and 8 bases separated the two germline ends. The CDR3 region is CAWSVVNKAFF. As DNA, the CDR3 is TGTGCCTGGAGTGTGGTTAACAAAGCTTTCTTT.

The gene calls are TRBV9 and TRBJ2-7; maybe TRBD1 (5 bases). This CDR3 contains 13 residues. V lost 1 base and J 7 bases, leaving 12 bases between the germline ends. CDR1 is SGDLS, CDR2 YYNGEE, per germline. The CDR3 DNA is TGTGCCAGCAGCGTACAGGGCCAAAGGGAGCAGTACTTC. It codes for CASSVQGQREQYF.